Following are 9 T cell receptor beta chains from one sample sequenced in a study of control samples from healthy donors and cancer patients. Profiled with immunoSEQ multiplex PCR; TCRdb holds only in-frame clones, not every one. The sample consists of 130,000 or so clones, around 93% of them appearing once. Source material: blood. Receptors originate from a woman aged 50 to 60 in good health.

The CDR3 DNA is TGTGCCAGCAGGTACGGACAAAAGGCTGATCAGCCCCAGCATTTT. This translates into CASRYGQKADQPQHF. This sequence joins TRBV25-1 and TRBJ1-5, with D possibly matching TRBD1 (5 bases). Trimming stripped 6 bases from V and 5 bases from J, with 17 bases between. Germline-derived CDR1 and CDR2 are MGHDK and SYGVNS. CDR3 length: 15 amino acids. Variable domain in full (rest from reference TRBV25-1 and TRBJ1-5): EADIYQTPRYLVIGTGKKITLECSQTMGHDKMYWYQQDPGMELHLIHYSYGVNSTEKGDLSSESTVSRIRTEHFPLTLESARPSHTSQYLCASRYGQKADQPQHFGDGTRLSIL.

This CDR3 reads CASSRGTSGKETQYF. CDR3 DNA: TGCGCCAGCAGCCGGGGGACTAGCGGAAAAGAGACCCAGTACTTC. V is TRBV5-1 and J is TRBJ2-5; 11 bases align to TRBD2. The J segment lost 3 bases and the V segment lost 4 bases, leaving 5 bases of the junction unmatched. CDR1 SGHRS and CDR2 YFSETQ come from the germline V gene. This CDR3 has 15 residues.

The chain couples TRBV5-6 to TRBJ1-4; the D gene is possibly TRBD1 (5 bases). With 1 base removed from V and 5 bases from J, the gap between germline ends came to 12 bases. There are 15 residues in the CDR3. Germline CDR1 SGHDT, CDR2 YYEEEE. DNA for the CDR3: TGTGCCAGCAGCTTGACCGGGACGGCCAATGAAAAACTGTTTTTT. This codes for CASSLTGTANEKLFF.

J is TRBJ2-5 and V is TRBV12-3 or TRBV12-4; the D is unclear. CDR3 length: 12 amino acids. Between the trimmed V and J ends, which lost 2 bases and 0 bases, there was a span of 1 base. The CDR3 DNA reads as TGTGCCAGCAGTTTATACCAAGAGACCCAGTACTTC. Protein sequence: CASSLYQETQYF.

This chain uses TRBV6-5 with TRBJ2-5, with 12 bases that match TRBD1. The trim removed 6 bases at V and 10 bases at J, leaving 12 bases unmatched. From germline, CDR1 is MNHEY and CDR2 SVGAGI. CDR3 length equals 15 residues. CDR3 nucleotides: TGTGCCAGCAGGGTTCGGGACAGGGGGCCTTGGGACCAGTACTTC. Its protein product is CASRVRDRGPWDQYF.

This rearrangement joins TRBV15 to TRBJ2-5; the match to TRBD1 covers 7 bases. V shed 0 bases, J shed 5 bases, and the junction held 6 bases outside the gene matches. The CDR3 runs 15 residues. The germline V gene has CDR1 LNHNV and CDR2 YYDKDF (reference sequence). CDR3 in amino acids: CATSRDQGVDETQYF. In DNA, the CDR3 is TGTGCCACCAGCAGAGACCAGGGGGTTGATGAGACCCAGTACTTC.

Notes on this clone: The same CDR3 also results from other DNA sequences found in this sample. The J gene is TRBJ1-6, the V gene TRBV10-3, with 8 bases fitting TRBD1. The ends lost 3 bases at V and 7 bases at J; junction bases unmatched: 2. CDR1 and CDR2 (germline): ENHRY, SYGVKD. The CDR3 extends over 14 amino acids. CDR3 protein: CAISERQGNSPLHF. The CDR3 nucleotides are TGTGCCATCAGTGAACGACAGGGGAATTCACCCCTCCACTTT.

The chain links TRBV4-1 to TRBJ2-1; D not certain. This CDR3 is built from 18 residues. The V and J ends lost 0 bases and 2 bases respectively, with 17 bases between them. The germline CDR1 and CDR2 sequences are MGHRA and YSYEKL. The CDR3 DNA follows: TGCGCCAGCAGCCAAGAGATGGGGTGGCCTGTACCCTACAATGAGCAGTTCTTC. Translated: CASSQEMGWPVPYNEQFF.

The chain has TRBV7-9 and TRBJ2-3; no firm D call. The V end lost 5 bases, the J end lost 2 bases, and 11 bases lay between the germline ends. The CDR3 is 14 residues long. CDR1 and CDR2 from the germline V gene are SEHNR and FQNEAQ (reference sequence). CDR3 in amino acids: CASSPQIYTDTQYF. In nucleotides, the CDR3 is TGTGCCAGCAGCCCCCAGATTTACACAGATACGCAGTATTTT.